Below, 8 T cell receptor beta chains from the same sample are listed, as sequenced in a study of T cells in Graves' hyperthyroidism and ophthalmopathy. TCR beta CDR3 sequences were amplified from RNA transcripts. RT-PCR in the first round (using the HTBI primer set) targeted the TCR CDR3. MiXCR was run by TCRdb on the multiplex PCR reads, yielding one entry per CDR3 protein. The table lists hundreds of thousands of distinct CDR3 sequences, 46% of them singletons. The sequencing input was peripheral blood or thyroid tissue (not recorded which). Receptor source: a woman under 30 with Graves' hyperthyroidism.

V and J are TRBV7-2 and TRBJ1-4; the D is unclear. This CDR3 has 13 amino acids. Germline V gene sequence: CDR1 SGHTA, CDR2 FQGNSA. V lost 6 bases and J 8 bases, leaving 13 bases between the germline ends. The CDR3 sequence: CASRESPGEKLFF. CDR3 DNA sequence: TGTGCCAGCAGGGAGAGCCCGGGAGAAAAACTGTTTTTT. The entire variable domain, with the rest obtained from reference TRBV7-2 and TRBJ1-4, is as follows: GAGVSQSPSNKVTEKGKDVELRCDPISGHTALYWYRQSLGQGLEFLIYFQGNSAPDKSGLPSDRFSAERTGGSVSTLTIQRTQQEDSAVYLCASRESPGEKLFFGSGTQLSVL.

This clonotype was picked up a small number of times. This chain uses TRBV7-2 with TRBJ1-6; the D gene is possibly TRBD1 (5 bases). This CDR3 region has 18 residues. Germline assignment: CDR1 SGHTA and CDR2 FQGNSA. Trimming took 6 bases from V and 5 from J, leaving 23 bases between them. The CDR3, as DNA: TGTGCCAGCAGTTCGGGGACCGGGACCCTAAGAGATAATTCACCCCTCCACTTT. It encodes CASSSGTGTLRDNSPLHF.

The CDR3 loop reads CASSTGERGYTF. The CDR3 DNA follows: TGTGCCAGCTCCACAGGGGAACGTGGCTACACCTTC. This rearrangement joins TRBV25-1 to TRBJ1-2; 7 bases are shared with TRBD1. Losses at the gene ends were 8 bases for V and 7 bases for J; bases not matched to a gene: 7. CDR1 and CDR2 from the germline V gene are MGHDK and SYGVNS. The CDR3 has 12 amino acids.

The chain joins TRBV29-1 to TRBJ2-7, with D hard to call. Looked up from germline, CDR1 is SQVTM and CDR2 is ANQGSEA. This CDR3 contains 9 residues. The V end was cut by 1 base, the J end by 10 bases, with 5 bases between. CDR3 DNA: TGCAGCGTTGAAGCCGGACAGTACTTC. Translation: CSVEAGQYF.

The chain couples TRBV20-1 to TRBJ1-6; no clear D. The germline V and J ends were trimmed by 3 bases and 7 bases, with 7 bases remaining between them. This CDR3 has 12 residues. Germline V CDR1 and CDR2: DFQATT, SNEGSKA (reference sequence). The CDR3 DNA is TGCAGTGCTAGTAAACGGAATTCACCCCTCCACTTT. Protein sequence: CSASKRNSPLHF.

V gene TRBV20-1 combines with J gene TRBJ2-7; tentative D call: TRBD1 (5 bases). The germline V gene has CDR1 DFQATT and CDR2 SNEGSKA (reference sequence). Deletions cut 6 bases from V and 3 bases from J, with 15 bases between. The CDR3 is made up of 13 amino acids. The CDR3 spells CSAAAGPFYEQYF. DNA for the CDR3: TGCAGTGCGGCGGCAGGGCCATTCTACGAGCAGTACTTC.

This clonotype was found a few times. The chain carries TRBV7-3 and TRBJ2-7, with D possibly TRBD1 on 6 matching bases. V lost 5 bases, J lost 9 bases, and 20 bases lay in between. Germline values: CDR1 SGHTA, CDR2 FQGTGA. There are 14 residues in the CDR3. For the CDR3, the DNA is TGTGCCAGCAGCGCGACCGGGACAACTGCCGCGCAGTACTTC. Its protein is CASSATGTTAAQYF.

This clonotype occurred a few times. The gene calls are TRBV19 and TRBJ2-7, with a weak D call TRBD1 (5 bases). There are 15 residues in the CDR3. V dropped 3 bases and J dropped 3 bases, with 15 bases sitting between them. Germline values: CDR1 LNHDA, CDR2 SQIVND (reference sequence). The DNA of the CDR3 is TGTGCCAGTAGTATGGCTCCAGGGAAGATCTACGAGCAGTACTTC. Translation gives CASSMAPGKIYEQYF.